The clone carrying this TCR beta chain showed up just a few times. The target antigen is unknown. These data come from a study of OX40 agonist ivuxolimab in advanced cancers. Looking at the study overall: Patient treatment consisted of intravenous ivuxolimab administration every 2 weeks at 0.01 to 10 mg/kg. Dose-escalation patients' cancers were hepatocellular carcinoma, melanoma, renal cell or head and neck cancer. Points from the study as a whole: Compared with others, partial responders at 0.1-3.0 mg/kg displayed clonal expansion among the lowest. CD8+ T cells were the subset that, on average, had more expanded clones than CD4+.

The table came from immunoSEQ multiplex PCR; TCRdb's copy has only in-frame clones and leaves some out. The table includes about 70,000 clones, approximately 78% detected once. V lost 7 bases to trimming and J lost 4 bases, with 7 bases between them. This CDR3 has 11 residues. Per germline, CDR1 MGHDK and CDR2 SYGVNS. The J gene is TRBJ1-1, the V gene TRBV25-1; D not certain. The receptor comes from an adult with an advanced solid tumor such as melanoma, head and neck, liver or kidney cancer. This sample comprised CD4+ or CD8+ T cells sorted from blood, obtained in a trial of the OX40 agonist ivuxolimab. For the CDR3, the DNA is TGTGCCAGCAAAAGTTTCACTGAAGCTTTCTTT. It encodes CASKSFTEAFF.